Listed here are 21 T cell receptor beta chains from one sample, sequenced in a study of brain T cells in children with intractable seizures. Sequenced by immunoSEQ multiplex PCR; TCRdb stores in-frame clones only, minus some. The repertoire holds some 41,000 clones, with 80% to 95% as singletons. Here the sequenced sample was peripheral blood, taken at surgery. Receptors originate from a girl aged 2-15 years with tuberous sclerosis and intractable seizures.

This sequence joins TRBV19 and TRBJ1-2; D is undetermined. The V end lost 5 bases, the J end lost 5 bases, and 12 bases lay between the germline ends. CDR3 length: 13 amino acids. Germline V lookup: CDR1 LNHDA, CDR2 SQIVND (reference sequence). The DNA for the CDR3 is TGTGCCAGTAGTGTCGGCGGGAGGTATGGCTACACCTTC. It is translated as CASSVGGRYGYTF.

CDR3 protein: CASSLWSVGAKNIQYF. The CDR3 DNA sequence: TGTGCCAGCAGCCTATGGTCCGTCGGAGCCAAAAACATTCAGTACTTC. The chain has TRBV5-5 and TRBJ2-4; D remains ambiguous. The germline V gene encodes CDR1 SGHKS and CDR2 YYEKEE (reference sequence). V was shortened by 4 bases and J by 0 bases, with 14 bases between the two germline ends. This CDR3 has 16 amino acids.

A single count supports this clone. The gene calls are TRBV10-1 and TRBJ2-1; TRBD2 aligns across 10 bases. J lost 9 bases, V lost 4 bases, and 6 bases had no gene match. Per the germline V gene, CDR1 is WNHNN and CDR2 is SYGVQD (reference sequence). The CDR3 has 14 residues. CDR3 in amino acids: CASSARTSGREQFF. The CDR3 bases are TGCGCCAGCAGTGCAAGGACTAGCGGTCGTGAGCAGTTCTTC.

The rearrangement links TRBV3-1 (or the pseudogene TRBV3-2) to TRBJ2-1; D remains unclear. CDR3 length equals 16 residues. CDR1 and CDR2 from the germline V gene are LGHDT and YNNKEL (reference sequence). The V gene lost 0 bases and the J gene lost 0 bases, with 9 bases spanning the gap. This CDR3 reads CASSQERRVSYNEQFF. As DNA, the CDR3 is TGTGCCAGCAGCCAAGAGAGACGAGTCTCCTACAATGAGCAGTTCTTC.

The chain carries TRBV4-2 and TRBJ2-1, with 9 bases that match TRBD2. Germline CDR1 and CDR2: LGHNA and YNFKEQ. This CDR3 spans 17 amino acids. J lost 3 bases, V lost 3 bases, and 9 bases had no gene match. The CDR3 reads CASSQGLAGAGYNEQFF. The CDR3 nucleotides read TGTGCCAGCAGCCAGGGTTTAGCGGGGGCTGGCTACAATGAGCAGTTCTTC.

In regard to this clone: Mismatch with germline at one junction end may stem from a read error. The V gene is TRBV7-8, the J gene TRBJ1-1; D ambiguous. CDR1 and CDR2 (germline): SGHVS, FQNEAQ. The CDR3 contains 12 residues. DNA for the CDR3: TGTGCCAGCAGCTTAACGAACTCTGAAGCTTTCTTT. Amino acid sequence: CASSLTNSEAFF. The variable domain in full, completed from reference TRBV7-8 and TRBJ1-1, reads GAGVSQSPRYKVAKRGQDVALRCDPISGHVSLFWYQQALGQGPEFLTYFQNEAQLDKSGLPSDRFFAERPEGSVSTLKIQRTQQEDSAVYLCASSLTNSEAFFGQGTRLTVV.

The V call is TRBV5-1, the J call TRBJ2-5; D remains unclear. CDR1 and CDR2 (germline): SGHRS, YFSETQ. Trimming removed 4 bases from V and 2 bases from J, with 9 bases in between. This CDR3 region has 13 residues. This CDR3 is CASSVTFQETQYF. The CDR3 region has the DNA TGCGCCAGCAGCGTGACATTTCAAGAGACCCAGTACTTC.

The chain recombines TRBV18 with TRBJ1-3; D remains ambiguous. CDR3 size: 14 residues. CDR1 KGHSH and CDR2 LQKENI come from the germline V gene. V dropped 3 bases and J dropped 1 base, with 7 bases sitting between them. For the CDR3, the DNA is TGTGCCAGCTCACCTCCTGTTTCTGGAAACACCATATATTTT. It translates to CASSPPVSGNTIYF.

V is TRBV30 and J is TRBJ2-7; 9 nucleotides align to TRBD2. The CDR3 contains 13 residues. The germline gives CDR1 GTSNPN, CDR2 SVGIG (reference sequence). J lost 5 bases, V lost 3 bases, and 5 bases had no gene match. This CDR3 reads CAWRIGTSNEQYF. CDR3 nucleotides: TGTGCCTGGAGGATAGGGACTAGCAACGAGCAGTACTTC.

The rearrangement links TRBV5-8 to TRBJ2-7; 7 bases are shared with TRBD1. Germline values: CDR1 SGHTS, CDR2 YDEGEE. The CDR3 has 14 residues. V was clipped by 3 bases and J by 7 bases; unmatched bases: 10. Written as DNA, the CDR3 is TGTGCCAGCAGCTGGGGACAGCCTTCCGAAGAGCAGTACTTC. Residues: CASSWGQPSEEQYF.

This sequence joins TRBV9 and TRBJ1-2, with a tentative D call TRBD1 (6 bases). CDR3 length: 15 amino acids. The V gene's germline CDR1 is SGDLS and CDR2 YYNGEE. Trimming cost V 0 bases and J 0 bases, with 9 bases left between them. The CDR3 region has the DNA TGTGCCAGCAGCGTAGATTGGACAGCTAACTATGGCTACACCTTC. It encodes CASSVDWTANYGYTF.

V and J are TRBV18 and TRBJ2-6; D gene ambiguous. There are 16 residues in the CDR3. Germline loops: CDR1 KGHSH, CDR2 LQKENI. V lost 3 bases to trimming and J lost 0 bases, with 9 bases between them. This CDR3 is CASSPQSGSGANVLTF. The CDR3 DNA reads TGTGCCAGCTCACCTCAATCGGGCTCTGGGGCCAACGTCCTGACTTTC.

The chain is built from TRBV18 and TRBJ2-5; D not certain. Trimming cost V 2 bases and J 0 bases, with 13 bases left between them. The length of the CDR3 is 16 residues. Germline V gene data show CDR1 as KGHSH and CDR2 as LQKENI. The CDR3 loop reads CASSPGQDPHQETQYF. CDR3 nucleotides: TGTGCCAGCTCACCAGGCCAGGATCCCCACCAAGAGACCCAGTACTTC.

In DNA form, the CDR3 reads TGTGCCAGCAGTTTAGTAGGGACCAATGAGCAGTTCTTC. It yields the protein CASSLVGTNEQFF. This chain joins TRBV27 and TRBJ2-1; either TRBD1 or TRBD2 may fit D (5 bases each). Germline-derived CDR1 and CDR2 are MNHEY and SMNVEV (reference sequence). The germline V and J ends were trimmed by 2 bases and 6 bases, with 8 bases remaining between them. The CDR3 covers 13 residues.

Notes on this clone: One end of the junction is discordant with germline, which a read error may explain. The rearrangement joins TRBV5-5 to TRBJ1-2; possibly TRBD1 for D (6 bases). There are 14 residues in the CDR3. CDR1 and CDR2 from the germline V gene are SGHKS and YYEKEE (reference sequence). CDR3 nucleotides: TGTGCCAGCACCTTGGTGGGGGGCTCCCATGGCTACACCTTC. Translation: CASTLVGGSHGYTF.

The chain joins TRBV6-5 to TRBJ2-7; TRBD1 agrees at 7 bases. The V gene's germline CDR1 is MNHEY and CDR2 SVGAGI. This CDR3 contains 13 residues. With V trimmed by 6 bases and J by 7 bases, 9 bases remained unmatched. In DNA form, the CDR3 reads TGTGCCAGCAGCCCCCGACAGGGTCTGGAGCAGTACTTC. This codes for CASSPRQGLEQYF.

The chain uses TRBV3-1 (or the pseudogene TRBV3-2) and TRBJ1-3, with D tentatively TRBD1 (5 bases). The germline V gene has CDR1 LGHDT and CDR2 YNNKEL (reference sequence). The CDR3 runs 14 residues. V lost 3 bases to trimming and J lost 7 bases, with 13 bases between them. CDR3 amino acids: CASSQGGSGNTIYF. CDR3 bases: TGTGCCAGCAGCCAGGGGGGAAGTGGTAACACCATATATTTT.

The chain uses TRBV7-9 and TRBJ2-1, with 12 bases aligning to TRBD2. The CDR3 runs to 16 residues. The V gene's germline CDR1 is SEHNR and CDR2 FQNEAQ (reference sequence). V shed 7 bases and J 8 bases; nucleotides not matched to a gene: 12. The CDR3 spells CASIDLRTSGAHEQFF. The DNA for the CDR3 is TGTGCCAGCATCGACCTTCGGACTAGCGGGGCACATGAGCAGTTCTTC.

This sequence joins TRBV11-2 and TRBJ2-3; TRBD1 aligns across 7 bases. The CDR3 length is 16 residues. The V and J ends lost 5 bases and 5 bases, in that order; junction bases with no gene match: 13. Germline V gene lookup returns CDR1 SGHAT and CDR2 FQNNGV. CDR3 in amino acids: CASSLIRGGRGDTQYF. The CDR3 nucleotides read TGTGCCAGCAGCCTCATTAGAGGGGGCCGAGGAGATACGCAGTATTTT.

This chain's CDR3 is CASSKGAVGGYTF. The CDR3 bases are TGTGCCAGCAGCAAAGGAGCAGTTGGGGGCTACACCTTC. The V gene is TRBV7-2, the J gene TRBJ1-2; no definite D call. Between the trimmed V and J ends, which lost 5 bases and 8 bases, there was a span of 15 bases. This CDR3 comprises 13 residues. Germline CDR1 and CDR2: SGHTA and FQGNSA.

In its sample, this clone was seen once. This chain connects TRBV6-1 to TRBJ1-1; no reliable D call. The germline CDR1 and CDR2 sequences are MNHNS and SASEGT. CDR3 length: 13 amino acids. V was clipped by 6 bases and J by 0 bases, with 8 bases between them. As DNA, the CDR3 is TGTGCCAGCAGCTCCTCATTGAACACTGAAGCTTTCTTT. As protein: CASSSSLNTEAFF.